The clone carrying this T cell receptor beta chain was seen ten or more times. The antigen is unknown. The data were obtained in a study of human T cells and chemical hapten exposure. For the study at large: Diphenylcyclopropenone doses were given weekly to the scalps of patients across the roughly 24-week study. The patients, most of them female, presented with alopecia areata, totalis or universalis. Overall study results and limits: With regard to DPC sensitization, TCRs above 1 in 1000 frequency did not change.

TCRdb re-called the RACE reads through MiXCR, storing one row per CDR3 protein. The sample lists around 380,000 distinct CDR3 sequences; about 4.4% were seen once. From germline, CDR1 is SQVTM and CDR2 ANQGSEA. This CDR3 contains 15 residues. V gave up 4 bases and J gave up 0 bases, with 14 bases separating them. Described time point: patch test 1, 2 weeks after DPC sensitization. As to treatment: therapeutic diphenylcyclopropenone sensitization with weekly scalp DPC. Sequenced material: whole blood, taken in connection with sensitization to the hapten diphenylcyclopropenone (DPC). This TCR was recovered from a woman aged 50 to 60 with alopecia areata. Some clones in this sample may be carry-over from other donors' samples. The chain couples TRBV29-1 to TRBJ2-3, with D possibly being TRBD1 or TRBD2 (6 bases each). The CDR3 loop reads CSVARGAQSTDTQYF. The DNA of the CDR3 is TGCAGCGTTGCGAGGGGGGCGCAGAGCACAGATACGCAGTATTTT.